The source of this T cell receptor beta chain is a study of cytomegalovirus exposure and HLA in healthy donors. Study-level points and caveats: Another analysis was done later, and it associated approximately 18,000 TCR beta sequences with HLA alleles at 0.05 false discovery rate. Later analysis showed TCR association rates varying by HLA locus, highest for DRB1 and lowest for HLA-C. Later on, a genetic analysis was performed. It linked a missense variant in DCLRE1C with V- and J-gene trimming of TCR beta. Common viral pathogens were later found to be apparently linked to several of the most significant clusters.

The V end was cut by 0 bases, the J end by 0 bases, with 15 bases between. The germline V gene has CDR1 SGHNT and CDR2 YENEEA. The CDR3 is 17 residues long. Concerning this clone: Its antigen is unidentified.

The PCR contained 60 Vbeta and 13 Jbeta primers. The method was immunoSEQ multiplex PCR; TCRdb's version includes in-frame clones alone and lacks a portion of them. The sample lists about 67,000 clones, 55% to 80% occurring once. The sequenced sample consisted of PBMCs. The receptor's source is a woman under 40 in good health and CMV-seronegative. This chain links TRBV11-3 with TRBJ2-7; possible D gene TRBD2, 6 bases. The CDR3 coding sequence is TGTGCCAGCAGCTTAGATTCTGTAGCTAGCGACTCCTACGAGCAGTACTTC. Protein product: CASSLDSVASDSYEQYF.